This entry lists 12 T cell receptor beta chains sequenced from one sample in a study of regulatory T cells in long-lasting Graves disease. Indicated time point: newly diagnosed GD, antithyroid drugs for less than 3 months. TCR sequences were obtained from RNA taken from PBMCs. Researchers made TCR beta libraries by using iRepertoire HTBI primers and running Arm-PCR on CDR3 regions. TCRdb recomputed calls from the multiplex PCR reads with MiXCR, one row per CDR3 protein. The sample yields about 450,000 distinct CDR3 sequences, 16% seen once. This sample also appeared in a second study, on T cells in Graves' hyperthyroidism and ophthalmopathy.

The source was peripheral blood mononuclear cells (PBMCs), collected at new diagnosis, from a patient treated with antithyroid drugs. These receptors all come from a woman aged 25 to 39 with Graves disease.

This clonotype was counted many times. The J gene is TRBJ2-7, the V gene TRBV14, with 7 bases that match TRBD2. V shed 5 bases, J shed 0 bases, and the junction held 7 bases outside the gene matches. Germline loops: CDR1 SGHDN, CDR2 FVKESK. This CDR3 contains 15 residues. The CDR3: CASSLSGGSSYEQYF. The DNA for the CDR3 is TGTGCCAGCAGCTTAAGCGGCGGGAGCTCCTACGAGCAGTACTTC.

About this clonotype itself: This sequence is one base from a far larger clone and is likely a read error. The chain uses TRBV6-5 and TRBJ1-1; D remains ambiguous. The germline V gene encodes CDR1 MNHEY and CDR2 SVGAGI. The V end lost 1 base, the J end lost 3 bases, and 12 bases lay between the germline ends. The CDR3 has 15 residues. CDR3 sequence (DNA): TGTGCCAGCAGTTACTTGAGCAGGTCGGACACTGAAGCTTTCTTT. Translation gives CASSYLSRSDTEAFF.

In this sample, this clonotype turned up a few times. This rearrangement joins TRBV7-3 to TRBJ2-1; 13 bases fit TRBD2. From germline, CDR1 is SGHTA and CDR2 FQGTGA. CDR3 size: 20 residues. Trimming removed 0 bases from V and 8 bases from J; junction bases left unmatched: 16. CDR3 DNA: TGTGCCAGCAGCTTAACGTCGGGACTAGCGGGGAACGGGGTACGGGATGAGCAGTTCTTC. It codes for CASSLTSGLAGNGVRDEQFF. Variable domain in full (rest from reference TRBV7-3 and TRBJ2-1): GAGVSQTPSNKVTEKGKYVELRCDPISGHTALYWYRQSLGQGPEFLIYFQGTGAADDSGLPNDRFFAVRPEGSVSTLKIQRTERGDSAVYLCASSLTSGLAGNGVRDEQFFGPGTRLTVL.

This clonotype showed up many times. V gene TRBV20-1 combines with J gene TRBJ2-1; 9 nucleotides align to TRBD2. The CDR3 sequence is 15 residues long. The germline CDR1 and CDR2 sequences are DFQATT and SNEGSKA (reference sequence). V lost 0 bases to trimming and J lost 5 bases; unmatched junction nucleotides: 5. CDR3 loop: CSARDQGLAHNEQFF. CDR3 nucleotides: TGCAGTGCTAGAGATCAGGGACTAGCTCACAATGAGCAGTTCTTC.

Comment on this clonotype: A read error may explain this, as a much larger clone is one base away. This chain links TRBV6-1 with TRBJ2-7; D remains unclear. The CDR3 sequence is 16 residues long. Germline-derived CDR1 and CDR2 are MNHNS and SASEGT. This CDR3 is CASSSSSLRISCEQYF. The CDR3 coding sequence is TGTGCCAGCAGCTCTTCTTCACTGAGGATCTCCTGCGAGCAGTACTTC.

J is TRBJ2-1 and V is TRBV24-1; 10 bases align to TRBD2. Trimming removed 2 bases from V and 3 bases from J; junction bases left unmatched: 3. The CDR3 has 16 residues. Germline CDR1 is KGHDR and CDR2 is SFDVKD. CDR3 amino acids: CATSDSGTSDYNEQFF. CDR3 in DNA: TGTGCCACCAGTGATTCCGGGACTAGCGACTACAATGAGCAGTTCTTC.

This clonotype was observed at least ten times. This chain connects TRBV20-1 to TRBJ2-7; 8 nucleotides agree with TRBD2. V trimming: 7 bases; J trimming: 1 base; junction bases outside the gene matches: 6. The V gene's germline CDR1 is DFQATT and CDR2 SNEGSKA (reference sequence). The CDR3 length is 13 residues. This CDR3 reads CSGGGLGSYEQYF. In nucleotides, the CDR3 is TGCAGTGGGGGGGGACTAGGATCCTACGAGCAGTACTTC.

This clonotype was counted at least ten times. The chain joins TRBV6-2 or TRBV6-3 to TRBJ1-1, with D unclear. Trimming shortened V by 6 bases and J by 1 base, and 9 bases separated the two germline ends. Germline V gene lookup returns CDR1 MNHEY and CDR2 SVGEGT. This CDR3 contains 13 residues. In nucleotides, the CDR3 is TGTGCCAGCAGGTTACATAAGAACACTGAAGCTTTCTTT. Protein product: CASRLHKNTEAFF.

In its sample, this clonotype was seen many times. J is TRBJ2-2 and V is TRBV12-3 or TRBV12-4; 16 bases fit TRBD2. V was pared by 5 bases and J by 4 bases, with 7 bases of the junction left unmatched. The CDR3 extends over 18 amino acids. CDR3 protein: CASSSPGLAGGATGELFF. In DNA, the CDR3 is TGTGCCAGCAGTAGTCCGGGACTAGCGGGAGGGGCCACCGGGGAGCTGTTTTTT.

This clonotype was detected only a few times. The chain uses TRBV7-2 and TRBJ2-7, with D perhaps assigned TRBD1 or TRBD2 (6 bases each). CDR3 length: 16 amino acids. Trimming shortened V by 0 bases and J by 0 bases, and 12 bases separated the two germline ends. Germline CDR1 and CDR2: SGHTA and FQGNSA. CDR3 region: CASSLAGGSSSYEQYF. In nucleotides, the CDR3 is TGTGCCAGCAGCTTAGCGGGGGGCTCCAGCTCCTACGAGCAGTACTTC.

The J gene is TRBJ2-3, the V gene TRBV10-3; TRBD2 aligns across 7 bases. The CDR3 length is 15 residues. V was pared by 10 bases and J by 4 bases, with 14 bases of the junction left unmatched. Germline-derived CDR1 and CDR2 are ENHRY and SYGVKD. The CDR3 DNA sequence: TGTGCCACGACGCCGGGACTACCATCCCCAGATACGCAGTATTTT. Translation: CATTPGLPSPDTQYF.

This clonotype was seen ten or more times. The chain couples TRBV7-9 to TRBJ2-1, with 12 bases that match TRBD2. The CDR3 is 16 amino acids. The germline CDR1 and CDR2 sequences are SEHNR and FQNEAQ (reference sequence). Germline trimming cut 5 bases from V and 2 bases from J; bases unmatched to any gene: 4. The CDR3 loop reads CASSARTSGAYNEQFF. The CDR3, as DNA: TGTGCCAGCAGCGCCCGGACTAGCGGGGCCTACAATGAGCAGTTCTTC.